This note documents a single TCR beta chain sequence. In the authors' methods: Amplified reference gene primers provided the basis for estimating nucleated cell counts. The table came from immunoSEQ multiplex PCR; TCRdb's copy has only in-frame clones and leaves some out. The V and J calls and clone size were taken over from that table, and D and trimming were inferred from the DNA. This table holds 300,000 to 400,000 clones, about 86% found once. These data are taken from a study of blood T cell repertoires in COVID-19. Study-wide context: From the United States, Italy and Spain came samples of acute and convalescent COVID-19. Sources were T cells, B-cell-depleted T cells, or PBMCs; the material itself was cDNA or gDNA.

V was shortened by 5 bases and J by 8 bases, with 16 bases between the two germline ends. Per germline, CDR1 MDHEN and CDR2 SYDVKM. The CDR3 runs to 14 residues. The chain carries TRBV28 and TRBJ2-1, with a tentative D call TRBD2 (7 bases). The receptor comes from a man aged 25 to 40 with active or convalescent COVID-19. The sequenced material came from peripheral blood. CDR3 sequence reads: CASSGGGGADEQFF. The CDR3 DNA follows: TGTGCCAGCAGTGGGGGCGGGGGAGCCGATGAGCAGTTCTTC.